This T cell receptor beta chain is drawn from a study of blood T cell repertoires in COVID-19. Study background: Researchers got acute and convalescent COVID-19 samples from the United States, Italy and Spain. Sources were T cells, B-cell-depleted T cells, or PBMCs; the material itself was cDNA or gDNA.

Using immunoSEQ multiplex PCR, the repertoire was profiled, and TCRdb retains in-frame clones only, with some absent. This sample carries more than 150,000 clones, around 80% of them seen once, and the ten largest clones take roughly 14%. There are 12 residues in the CDR3. With 7 bases removed from V and 4 bases from J, the gap between germline ends came to 10 bases. This receptor was taken from a man aged 30 to 39 with active or convalescent COVID-19. The sequenced sample consisted of peripheral blood. The chain carries TRBV12-3 or TRBV12-4 and TRBJ1-2, with D perhaps TRBD1 (6 bases). The CDR3 DNA reads as TGTGCCAGCACAGGACAGACCTATGGCTACACCTTC. Translation: CASTGQTYGYTF.